This TCR beta chain was recovered during a study of memory CD8 T cells in hepatitis C reinfection. Study overall: After reinfection, a couple of primary-infection resolvers became chronically infected. Late or post reinfection samples were taken 12 to 24 weeks after detection. Reinfection meant HCV RNA positivity after two negatives ≥60 days apart.

The germline gives CDR1 MNHEY, CDR2 SVGAGI. V lost 7 bases to trimming and J lost 8 bases; unmatched junction nucleotides: 12. The CDR3 is made up of 15 amino acids. Time point here: late/post reinfection, 12 to 24 weeks after detection. TCR sequencing was done directly ex vivo on sorted cells, without expansion in vitro. Total naive CD8 T cells were sorted as viable CD3+ CD8+ CD45RO- cells from two donors. The method was immunoSEQ multiplex PCR; TCRdb's version includes in-frame clones alone and lacks a portion of them. Here the sample spans thousands of clones, roughly 87% being singletons. The chain carries TRBV6-5 and TRBJ2-4; 9 bases match TRBD2. The receptor was derived from a man aged 45-65 years with hepatitis C virus infection. Sequenced sample: naive CD8+ T cells sorted from blood. DNA for the CDR3: TGTGCCAGCAAACAGAATAGCGGGAGTTTTGACATTCAGTACTTC. Translating it yields CASKQNSGSFDIQYF.